Presented here are 10 T cell receptor beta chains from one specimen sequenced in a study of early T cells in non-severe SARS-CoV-2 infection (dated by TCRdb to the early 2020s). Receptor amplification or capture employed 5' RACE. Instrument on record: NextSeq 500. The public reads were quality trimmed at Q25 with fastp and then assembled into clones with MiXCR by TCRdb, keeping productive beta chains. Every distinct CDR3 protein forms one entry, paired with its most common genes and DNA. Across this sample there are around 64,000 distinct CDR3 sequences, with 10% to 15% seen only once. The top ten constitute 5% to 7.5% of the sample. The sequenced sample was whole blood. The receptors originated from an adult who was a healthcare worker with PCR-confirmed SARS-CoV-2 infection or an uninfected control (not recorded which).

In this sample, this clonotype turned up many times. The chain is built from TRBV5-1 and TRBJ2-5; D not resolved. The CDR3 covers 11 residues. In germline, CDR1 is SGHRS, CDR2 YFSETQ. Trimming left V 5 bases short and J 3 bases short, with 5 bases between. CDR3 sequence (DNA): TGCGCCAGCAGTTTCAAAGAGACCCAGTACTTC. It encodes CASSFKETQYF. The variable domain in full, completed from reference TRBV5-1 and TRBJ2-5, reads KAGVTQTPRYLIKTRGQQVTLSCSPISGHRSVSWYQQTPGQGLQFLFEYFSETQRNKGNFPGRFSGRQFSNSRSEMNVSTLELGDSALYLCASSFKETQYFGPGTRLLVL.

This clonotype turned up a few times. CDR3 residues: CASSFDSSTDTQYF. The CDR3 nucleotides are TGTGCCAGCAGCTTCGACTCTAGCACAGATACGCAGTATTTT. The V and J genes are TRBV7-2 and TRBJ2-3; D is unclear. Looked up from germline, CDR1 is SGHTA and CDR2 is FQGNSA. This CDR3 spans 14 amino acids. The germline V and J ends were trimmed by 3 bases and 0 bases, with 7 bases remaining between them.

The chain couples TRBV5-4 to TRBJ2-1; D gene ambiguous. Trimming took off 1 base at V and 6 bases at J, with 5 bases between the two ends. The CDR3 is made up of 12 amino acids. CDR1 SGHNT and CDR2 YYREEE come from the germline V gene (reference sequence). The CDR3 loop is CASSLISNEQFF. The CDR3 DNA follows: TGTGCCAGCAGCTTGATTAGCAATGAGCAGTTCTTC.

This clonotype was seen more than once but under ten times. This chain connects TRBV7-2 to TRBJ2-1; 9 positions match TRBD2. The length of the CDR3 is 12 residues. Germline V CDR1 and CDR2: SGHTA, FQGNSA. Unmatched junction bases numbered 8, after V lost 5 bases and J lost 15 bases. CDR3: CASSLGGRALFF. The CDR3 nucleotides are TGTGCCAGCAGCCTGGGCGGGAGGGCCTTGTTCTTC. Combining the CDR3 with reference TRBV7-2 and TRBJ2-1 gives the whole variable domain GAGVSQSPSNKVTEKGKDVELRCDPISGHTALYWYRQSLGQGLEFLIYFQGNSAPDKSGLPSDRFSAERTGGSVSTLTIQRTQQEDSAVYLCASSLGGRALFFGPGTRLTVL.

This clonotype has at least ten counts. CDR3 sequence reads: CASSLSSGANVLTF. The CDR3 DNA sequence: TGTGCCAGCAGCTTGAGCTCTGGGGCCAACGTCCTGACTTTC. This rearrangement joins TRBV7-2 to TRBJ2-6; no firm D call. V lost 3 bases, J lost 0 bases, and 3 bases lay in between. This CDR3 spans 14 amino acids. Germline V gives CDR1 SGHTA, CDR2 FQGNSA. Drawing the rest from reference TRBV7-2 and TRBJ2-6, the complete variable domain is GAGVSQSPSNKVTEKGKDVELRCDPISGHTALYWYRQSLGQGLEFLIYFQGNSAPDKSGLPSDRFSAERTGGSVSTLTIQRTQQEDSAVYLCASSLSSGANVLTFGAGSRLTVL.

The chain combines TRBV2 with TRBJ2-3; D remains ambiguous. Germline CDR1 SNHLY, CDR2 FYNNEI. V was trimmed by 7 bases and J by 4 bases, leaving 9 bases between them. CDR3 size: 12 residues. The CDR3 protein is CASNKDADTQYF. CDR3 DNA sequence: TGTGCCAGCAATAAGGATGCAGATACGCAGTATTTT.

This CDR3 reads CASSPRQAEDIQYF. Written as DNA, the CDR3 is TGTGCCAGCAGCCCCAGACAGGCCGAAGACATTCAGTACTTC. The genes are TRBV9 and TRBJ2-4; D is possibly TRBD1 (6 bases). CDR3 length: 14 residues. The germline CDR1 and CDR2 sequences are SGDLS and YYNGEE. Deletions cut 4 bases from V and 8 bases from J, with 16 bases between.

V usage is TRBV6-2 or TRBV6-3 and J usage is TRBJ2-3, with 7 bases fitting TRBD2. From germline, CDR1 is MNHEY and CDR2 SVGEGT. J was trimmed by 0 bases and V by 6 bases; bases with no gene match: 21. The CDR3 is 20 residues long. The CDR3 sequence: CASSLGFGAGRLSSTDTQYF. The CDR3 DNA reads as TGTGCCAGCAGCCTTGGATTTGGAGCGGGGCGTCTTTCTAGCACAGATACGCAGTATTTT.

This clonotype was observed a handful of times. V usage is TRBV5-4 and J usage is TRBJ1-1; 7 bases are a match to TRBD1. CDR3 length: 14 residues. V trimming: 4 bases; J trimming: 4 bases; junction bases outside the gene matches: 7. Germline CDR1 is SGHNT and CDR2 is YYREEE (reference sequence). CDR3 nucleotide sequence: TGTGCCAGCAGCCCAGGGGGTAGGGGCACTGAAGCTTTCTTT. It is translated as CASSPGGRGTEAFF.

The rearrangement joins TRBV13 to TRBJ2-3; no reliable D call. V was trimmed by 4 bases and J by 1 base, leaving 21 bases between them. The length of the CDR3 is 18 residues. The germline V gene encodes CDR1 PRHDT and CDR2 FYEKMQ (reference sequence). The CDR3 coding sequence is TGTGCCAGCAGCTCCCTCCTCTTTTCTGAAAACCGCACAGATACGCAGTATTTT. This codes for CASSSLLFSENRTDTQYF.